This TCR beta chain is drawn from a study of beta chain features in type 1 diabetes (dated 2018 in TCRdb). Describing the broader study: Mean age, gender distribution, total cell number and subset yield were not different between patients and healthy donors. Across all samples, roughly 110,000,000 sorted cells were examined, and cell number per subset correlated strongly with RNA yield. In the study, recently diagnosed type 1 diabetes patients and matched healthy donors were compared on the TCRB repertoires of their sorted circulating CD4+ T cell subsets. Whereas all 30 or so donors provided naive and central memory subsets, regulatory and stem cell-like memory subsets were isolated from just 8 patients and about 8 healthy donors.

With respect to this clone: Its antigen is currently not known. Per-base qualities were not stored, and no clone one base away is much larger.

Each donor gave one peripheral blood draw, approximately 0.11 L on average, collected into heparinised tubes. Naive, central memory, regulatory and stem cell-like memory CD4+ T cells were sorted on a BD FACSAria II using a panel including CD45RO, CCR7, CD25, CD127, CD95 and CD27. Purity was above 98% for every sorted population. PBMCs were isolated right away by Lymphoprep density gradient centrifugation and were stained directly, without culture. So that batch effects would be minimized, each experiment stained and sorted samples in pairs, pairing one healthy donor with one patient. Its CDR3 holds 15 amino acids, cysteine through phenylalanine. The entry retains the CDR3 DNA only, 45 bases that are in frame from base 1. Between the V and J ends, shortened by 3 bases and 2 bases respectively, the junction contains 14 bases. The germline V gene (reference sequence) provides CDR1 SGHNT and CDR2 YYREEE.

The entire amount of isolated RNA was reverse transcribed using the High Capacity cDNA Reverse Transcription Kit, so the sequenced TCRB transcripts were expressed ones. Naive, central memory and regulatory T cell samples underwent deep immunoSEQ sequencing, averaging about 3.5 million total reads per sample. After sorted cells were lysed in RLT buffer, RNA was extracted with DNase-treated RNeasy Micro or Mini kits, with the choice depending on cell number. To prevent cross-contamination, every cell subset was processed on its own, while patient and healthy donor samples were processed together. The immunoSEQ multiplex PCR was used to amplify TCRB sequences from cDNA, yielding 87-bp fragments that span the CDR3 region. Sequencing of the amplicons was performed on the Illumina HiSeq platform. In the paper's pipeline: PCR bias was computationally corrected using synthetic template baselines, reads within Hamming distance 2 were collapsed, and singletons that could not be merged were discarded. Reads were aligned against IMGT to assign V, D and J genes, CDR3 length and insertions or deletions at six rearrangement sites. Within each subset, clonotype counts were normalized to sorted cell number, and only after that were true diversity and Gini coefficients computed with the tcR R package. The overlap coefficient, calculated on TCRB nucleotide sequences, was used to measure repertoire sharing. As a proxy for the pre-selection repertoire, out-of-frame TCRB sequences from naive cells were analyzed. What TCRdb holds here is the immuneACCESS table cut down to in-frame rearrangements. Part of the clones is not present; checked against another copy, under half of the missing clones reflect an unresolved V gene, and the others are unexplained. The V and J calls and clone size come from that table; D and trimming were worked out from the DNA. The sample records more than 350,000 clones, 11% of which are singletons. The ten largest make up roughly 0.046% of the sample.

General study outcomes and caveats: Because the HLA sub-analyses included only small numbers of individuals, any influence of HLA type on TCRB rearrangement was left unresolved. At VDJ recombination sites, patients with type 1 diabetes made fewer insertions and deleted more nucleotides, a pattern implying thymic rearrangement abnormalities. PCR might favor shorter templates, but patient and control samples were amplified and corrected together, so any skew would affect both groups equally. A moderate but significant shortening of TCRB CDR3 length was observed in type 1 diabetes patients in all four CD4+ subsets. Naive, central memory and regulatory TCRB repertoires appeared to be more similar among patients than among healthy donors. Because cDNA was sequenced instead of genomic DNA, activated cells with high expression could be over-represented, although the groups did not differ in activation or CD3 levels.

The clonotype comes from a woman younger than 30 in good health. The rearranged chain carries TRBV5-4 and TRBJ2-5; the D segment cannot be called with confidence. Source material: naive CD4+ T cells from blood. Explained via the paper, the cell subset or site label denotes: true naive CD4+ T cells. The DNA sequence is TGTGCCAGCAGCTCTGGCACAGCACCTCAAGAGACCCAGTACTTC. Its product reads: CASSSGTAPQETQYF. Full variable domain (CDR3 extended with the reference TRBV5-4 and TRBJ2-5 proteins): ETGVTQSPTHLIKTRGQQVTLRCSSQSGHNTVSWYQQALGQGPQFIFQYYREEENGRGNFPPRFSGLQFPNYSSELNVNALELDDSALYLCASSSGTAPQETQYFGPGTRLLVL.